This T cell receptor (beta chain) stems from a study of blood T cell repertoires in COVID-19. Study details: Some COVID-19 samples were acute and others convalescent; all came from the United States, Italy and Spain. PBMCs, B-cell-depleted T cells, or T cells were the source of the cDNA or gDNA that made up the material.

CDR3 length equals 16 residues. Per germline, CDR1 SGHTA and CDR2 FQGNSA. The ends were cut back, 5 bases at V and 4 bases at J, with 20 bases in the middle. Methods used by the authors: Reference gene primer amplification in the assay estimated nucleated cell counts. The method was immunoSEQ multiplex PCR; TCRdb's version includes in-frame clones alone and lacks a portion of them. The D gene and trimming were derived from the DNA, and the V and J assignments and clone size from that table. The table includes around 270,000 clones, around nine tenths detected once. The clonotype comes from a man between 35 and 55 years old who had recovered from COVID-19. Sequencing input: peripheral blood. The rearrangement joins TRBV7-2 to TRBJ1-2; a weak D match, TRBD1 (6 bases). The CDR3 nucleotides read TGTGCCAGCAGCCTTGGGGACTCCCGGGGGGCCTATGGCTACACCTTC. Encoded protein: CASSLGDSRGAYGYTF.